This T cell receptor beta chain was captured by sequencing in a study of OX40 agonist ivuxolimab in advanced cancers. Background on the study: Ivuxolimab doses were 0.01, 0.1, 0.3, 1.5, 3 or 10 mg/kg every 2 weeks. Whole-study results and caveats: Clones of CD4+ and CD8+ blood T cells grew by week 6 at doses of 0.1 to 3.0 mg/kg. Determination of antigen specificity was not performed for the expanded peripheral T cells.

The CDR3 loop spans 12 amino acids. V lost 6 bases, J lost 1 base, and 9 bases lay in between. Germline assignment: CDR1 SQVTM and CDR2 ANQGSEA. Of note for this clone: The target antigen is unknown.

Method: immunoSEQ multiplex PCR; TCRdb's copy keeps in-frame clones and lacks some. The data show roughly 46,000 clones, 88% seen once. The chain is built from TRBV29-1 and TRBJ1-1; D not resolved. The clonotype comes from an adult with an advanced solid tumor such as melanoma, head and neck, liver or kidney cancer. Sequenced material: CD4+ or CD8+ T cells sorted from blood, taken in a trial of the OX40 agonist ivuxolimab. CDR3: CSVSTANTEAFF. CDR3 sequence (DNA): TGCAGCGTCTCGACGGCGAACACTGAAGCTTTCTTT.